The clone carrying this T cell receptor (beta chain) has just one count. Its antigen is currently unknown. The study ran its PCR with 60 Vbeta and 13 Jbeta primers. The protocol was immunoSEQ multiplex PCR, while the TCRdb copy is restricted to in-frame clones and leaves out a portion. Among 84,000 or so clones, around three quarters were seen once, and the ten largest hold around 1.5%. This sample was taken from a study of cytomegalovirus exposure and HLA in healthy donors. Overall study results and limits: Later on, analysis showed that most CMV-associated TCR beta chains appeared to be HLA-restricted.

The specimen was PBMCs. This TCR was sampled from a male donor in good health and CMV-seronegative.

The CDR3 DNA sequence: TGTGCCAGTACCCCGACAGGACTCTATGGCTACACCTTC. Its protein product is CASTPTGLYGYTF. The rearrangement joins TRBV19 to TRBJ1-2; D perhaps matches TRBD1 (6 bases). There are 13 residues in the CDR3. Trimming removed 7 bases from V and 4 bases from J, with 13 bases in between. Germline V lookup: CDR1 LNHDA, CDR2 SQIVND (reference sequence).